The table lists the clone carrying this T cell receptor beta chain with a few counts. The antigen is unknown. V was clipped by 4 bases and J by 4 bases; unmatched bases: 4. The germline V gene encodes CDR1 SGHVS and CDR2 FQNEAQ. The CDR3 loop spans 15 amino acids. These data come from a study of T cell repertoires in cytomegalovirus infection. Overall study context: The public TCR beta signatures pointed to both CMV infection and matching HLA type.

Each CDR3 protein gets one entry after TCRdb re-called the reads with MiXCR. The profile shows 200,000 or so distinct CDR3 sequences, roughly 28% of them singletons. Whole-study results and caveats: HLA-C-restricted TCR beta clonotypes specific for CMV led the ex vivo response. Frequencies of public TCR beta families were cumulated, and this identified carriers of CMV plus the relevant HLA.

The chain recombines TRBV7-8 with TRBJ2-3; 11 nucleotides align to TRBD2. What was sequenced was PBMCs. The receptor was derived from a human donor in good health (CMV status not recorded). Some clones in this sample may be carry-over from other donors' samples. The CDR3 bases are TGTGCCAGCAGCTCTCTAGCGGGGGGCGCAGATACGCAGTATTTT. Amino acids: CASSSLAGGADTQYF.